The 17 T cell receptor beta chains below come from one sample, sequenced in a study of blood T cell repertoires in COVID-19. The method was immunoSEQ multiplex PCR; TCRdb's version includes in-frame clones alone and lacks a portion of them. The sample includes about 320,000 clones, roughly 90% seen only once; the top ten take around 2.5%. The sequenced material came from PBMCs or T cells enriched from blood (not recorded which). The receptors were sampled from a man between 60 and 75 years old who had recovered from COVID-19.

The chain combines TRBV7-2 with TRBJ2-1; D remains unclear. The length of the CDR3 is 11 residues. V lost 3 bases to trimming and J lost 8 bases, with 5 bases between them. Germline loops: CDR1 SGHTA, CDR2 FQGNSA. The CDR3 nucleotides read TGTGCCAGCAGCTTCAGTCATGAGCAGTTCTTC. Translated: CASSFSHEQFF.

The CDR3 loop is CASTRLESFTGELFF. CDR3 nucleotide sequence: TGTGCCAGTACCCGACTAGAGTCGTTCACCGGGGAGCTGTTTTTT. This chain connects TRBV19 to TRBJ2-2, with TRBD2 as a possible D gene (6 bases). The CDR3 length is 15 residues. Trimming removed 7 bases at V and 4 bases at J, with 16 bases between. CDR1 LNHDA and CDR2 SQIVND come from the germline V gene (reference sequence).

The chain combines TRBV10-3 with TRBJ1-2, with 8 bases identical to TRBD1. Trimming at V came to 3 bases and at J to 8 bases, leaving 11 bases not matched to a gene. The germline V gene encodes CDR1 ENHRY and CDR2 SYGVKD. The CDR3 is 15 residues long. The CDR3 DNA is TGTGCCATCAGTGATGGTACGACAGGGGTGGGCGGCTACACCTTC. Its translation: CAISDGTTGVGGYTF.

The chain uses TRBV3-1 (or the pseudogene TRBV3-2) and TRBJ2-1; 8 bases are a match to TRBD2. The V segment lost 4 bases and the J segment 7 bases; nucleotides outside the gene matches: 6. Germline V gene lookup returns CDR1 LGHDT and CDR2 YNNKEL (reference sequence). The CDR3 length is 14 residues. The CDR3 coding sequence is TGTGCCAGCAGCCCGGGGGGGCAAGCGAATGAGCAGTTCTTC. This encodes CASSPGGQANEQFF.

This clone was seen only once. The chain joins TRBV7-9 to TRBJ1-6; D unclear. CDR1 is SEHNR and CDR2 is FQNEAQ in the germline V gene (reference sequence). V shed 9 bases and J shed 7 bases, with 22 bases lying between them. The CDR3 extends over 16 amino acids. CDR3 loop: CASTSLLAGENSPLHF. DNA for the CDR3: TGTGCCAGTACCTCTTTATTGGCAGGCGAGAATTCACCCCTCCACTTT.

The chain combines TRBV7-2 with TRBJ1-6; the D is unclear. Germline CDR1 SGHTA, CDR2 FQGNSA. The CDR3 runs to 12 residues. V was pared by 5 bases and J by 7 bases, with 6 bases between. CDR3 sequence (DNA): TGTGCCAGCAGCCAACAGAATTCACCCCTCCACTTT. Translating it yields CASSQQNSPLHF.

The chain has TRBV15 and TRBJ2-3, with 10 bases lining up with TRBD2. The V and J ends lost 4 bases and 0 bases, in that order; junction bases with no gene match: 7. The CDR3 covers 17 residues. Germline CDR1 is LNHNV and CDR2 is YYDKDF (reference sequence). Here the CDR3 DNA reads TGTGCCACCAGCACTTACAGGACTAGCGGCAGCACAGATACGCAGTATTTT. Translation gives CATSTYRTSGSTDTQYF. The whole variable domain, filled in from reference TRBV15 and TRBJ2-3, reads DAMVIQNPRYQVTQFGKPVTLSCSQTLNHNVMYWYQQKSSQAPKLLFHYYDKDFNNEADTPDNFQSRRPNTSFCFLDIRSPGLGDTAMYLCATSTYRTSGSTDTQYFGPGTRLTVL.

The rearrangement links TRBV9 to TRBJ1-2; 7 bases are a match to TRBD1. The CDR3 sequence is 15 residues long. From germline, CDR1 is SGDLS and CDR2 YYNGEE. J gave up 3 bases and V 3 bases, and 8 bases lay outside the gene matches. CDR3 DNA: TGTGCCAGCAGCGCGAGACCCCAGGGGGACTATGGCTACACCTTC. This translates into CASSARPQGDYGYTF. Combining the CDR3 with reference TRBV9 and TRBJ1-2 gives the whole variable domain DSGVTQTPKHLITATGQRVTLRCSPRSGDLSVYWYQQSLDQGLQFLIQYYNGEERAKGNILERFSAQQFPDLHSELNLSSLELGDSALYFCASSARPQGDYGYTFGSGTRLTVV.

The genes are TRBV2 and TRBJ1-6, with TRBD1 identical over 8 bases. CDR3 size: 15 residues. The V gene's germline CDR1 is SNHLY and CDR2 FYNNEI. J gave up 8 bases and V 6 bases, and 9 bases lay outside the gene matches. In DNA form, the CDR3 reads TGTGCCAGCAGCCTGACAGGGGCTAGTTATTCACCCCTCCACTTT. As protein: CASSLTGASYSPLHF.

V usage is TRBV2 and J usage is TRBJ2-1, with D possibly being TRBD2 (6 bases). Trimming took off 8 bases at V and 2 bases at J, with 16 bases between the two ends. This CDR3 region has 15 residues. Looked up from germline, CDR1 is SNHLY and CDR2 is FYNNEI. The DNA of the CDR3 is TGTGCCAGCCGGGCGGCGGGGTGGCCCTACAATGAGCAGTTCTTC. Translation: CASRAAGWPYNEQFF.

This chain links TRBV2 with TRBJ2-7, with D perhaps TRBD2 (6 bases). CDR1 SNHLY and CDR2 FYNNEI come from the germline V gene. This CDR3 region has 17 residues. V was clipped by 4 bases and J by 4 bases, with 23 bases between them. The chain's CDR3 is CASSVGPFAGLTYEQYF. CDR3 sequence (DNA): TGTGCCAGCAGTGTCGGTCCCTTTGCGGGGTTGACATACGAGCAGTACTTC.

The rearrangement uses TRBV5-1 and TRBJ1-2, with a tentative D call TRBD1 (6 bases). This CDR3 is built from 15 residues. Germline lookup yields CDR1 SGHRS and CDR2 YFSETQ. V lost 2 bases and J lost 4, with 15 bases in between. CDR3 in DNA: TGCGCCAGCAGCTTCTGGGACAAGAGCTTCTATGGCTACACCTTC. This encodes CASSFWDKSFYGYTF.

V gene TRBV7-9 combines with J gene TRBJ1-6; 10 bases are shared with TRBD1. Germline CDR1 and CDR2: SEHNR and FQNEAQ (reference sequence). The CDR3 totals 17 residues. Trimming removed 5 bases from V and 11 bases from J; junction bases left unmatched: 15. The CDR3 protein is CASSILWGGQGPTPLHF. The CDR3 nucleotides are TGTGCCAGCAGCATCTTATGGGGGGGACAGGGGCCGACACCCCTCCACTTT.

V and J are TRBV2 and TRBJ2-7, with D possibly TRBD1 on 6 matching bases. Looked up from germline, CDR1 is SNHLY and CDR2 is FYNNEI. V was cut by 7 bases and J by 5 bases, with 15 bases left in between. This CDR3 comprises 13 residues. CDR3 sequence reads: CASNTGNFDEQYF. DNA of the CDR3: TGTGCCAGCAATACAGGGAACTTCGACGAGCAGTACTTC.

The chain uses TRBV7-2 and TRBJ2-7; 12 positions agree with TRBD2. CDR1 and CDR2 (germline): SGHTA, FQGNSA. The CDR3 has 15 residues. Trimming cost V 4 bases and J 7 bases; bases outside gene matches: 8. The CDR3 spells CASSWTSGIVGEQYF. The CDR3 DNA is TGTGCCAGCAGCTGGACTAGCGGGATCGTTGGGGAGCAGTACTTC.

This chain uses TRBV7-9 with TRBJ2-2, with D possibly TRBD1 on 5 matching bases. The CDR3 has 15 amino acids. In germline, CDR1 is SEHNR, CDR2 FQNEAQ (reference sequence). Trimming took 1 base from V and 5 from J, leaving 11 bases between them. CDR3 protein: CASSLGLPGTGELFF. CDR3 sequence (DNA): TGTGCCAGCAGCTTAGGGCTTCCAGGGACCGGGGAGCTGTTTTTT.

The V gene is TRBV9, the J gene TRBJ2-7, with D perhaps matching TRBD2 (6 bases). Trimming took off 0 bases at V and 2 bases at J, with 9 bases between the two ends. CDR1 and CDR2 from the germline V gene are SGDLS and YYNGEE. The CDR3 runs 14 residues. The CDR3 reads CASSVGEATYEQYF. In DNA, the CDR3 is TGTGCCAGCAGCGTAGGGGAGGCTACCTACGAGCAGTACTTC.